A single sample is the source of the 8 T cell receptor beta chains below, sequenced in a study of T cell responses to AZD1222 COVID-19 vaccine. TCRdb's table, derived via immunoSEQ multiplex PCR, lists solely in-frame clones and lacks some. The sample carries about 140,000 clones, more than 90% recorded once. The sequencing used peripheral blood, collected on day 0 of AZD1222 vaccination. The receptor set was obtained from an adult in good health.

The chain joins TRBV7-9 to TRBJ1-5; 8 bases line up with TRBD1. This CDR3 comprises 14 residues. Germline loops: CDR1 SEHNR, CDR2 FQNEAQ (reference sequence). V lost 3 bases to trimming and J lost 2 bases; unmatched junction nucleotides: 0. DNA for the CDR3: TGTGCCAGCAGCTTGGACAGGGGCAATCAGCCCCAGCATTTT. Its protein is CASSLDRGNQPQHF.

V and J are TRBV9 and TRBJ2-3; D is undetermined. Germline-derived CDR1 and CDR2 are SGDLS and YYNGEE. Trimming stripped 2 bases from V and 2 bases from J, with 12 bases between. The CDR3 has 15 residues. The CDR3 protein is CASSVSPMDTDTQYF. The CDR3 bases are TGTGCCAGCAGCGTCAGCCCCATGGACACAGATACGCAGTATTTT. Together with reference TRBV9 and TRBJ2-3, the CDR3 gives the full variable domain: DSGVTQTPKHLITATGQRVTLRCSPRSGDLSVYWYQQSLDQGLQFLIQYYNGEERAKGNILERFSAQQFPDLHSELNLSSLELGDSALYFCASSVSPMDTDTQYFGPGTRLTVL.

The chain employs TRBV28 and TRBJ1-4; D is ambiguous. CDR3 length: 16 amino acids. V was clipped by 3 bases and J by 8 bases, with 19 bases between them. Germline CDR1 MDHEN, CDR2 SYDVKM. The CDR3 nucleotides are TGTGCCAGCAGTTTTAGTAGGGTTCTCGGTCGGGAAAAACTGTTTTTT. Translating gives CASSFSRVLGREKLFF.

The genes are TRBV7-2 and TRBJ1-2, with D possibly being TRBD1 (6 bases). Trimming removed 2 bases at V and 7 bases at J, with 20 bases between. The germline V gene encodes CDR1 SGHTA and CDR2 FQGNSA. The CDR3 is made up of 16 amino acids. The CDR3 DNA sequence: TGTGCCAGCAGCTTAATGCAGGGGATTGACGTGGGTGGCTACACCTTC. Protein sequence: CASSLMQGIDVGGYTF.

This clone has only one observation. The CDR3 loop is CATASGTGGHGYTF. DNA for the CDR3: TGTGCCACCGCAAGCGGGACAGGGGGCCATGGCTACACCTTC. This chain uses TRBV28 with TRBJ1-2; TRBD1 aligns across 12 bases. The CDR3 is made up of 14 amino acids. The ends lost 10 bases at V and 6 bases at J; junction bases unmatched: 9. Germline assignment: CDR1 MDHEN and CDR2 SYDVKM.

A single count supports this clone. This chain joins TRBV11-2 and TRBJ2-7, with a tentative D call TRBD1 (5 bases). The germline V gene encodes CDR1 SGHAT and CDR2 FQNNGV. The V and J ends lost 0 bases and 9 bases respectively, with 12 bases between them. The CDR3 runs 13 residues. CDR3 sequence (DNA): TGTGCCAGCAGCTTAGATCTAAATAGGGGGCAGTACTTC. It specifies CASSLDLNRGQYF.

This chain connects TRBV6-5 to TRBJ1-2, with TRBD1 as a possible D gene (5 bases). The CDR3 totals 15 residues. V shed 2 bases and J shed 4 bases, with 14 bases lying between them. Germline CDR1 and CDR2: MNHEY and SVGAGI. In DNA, the CDR3 is TGTGCCAGCAGTTACCGGGGCGACAGACTCTATGGCTACACCTTC. It encodes CASSYRGDRLYGYTF.

The chain's CDR3 is CASSFGLANTGELFF. The CDR3, as DNA: TGTGCCAGCAGCTTCGGGCTAGCTAACACCGGGGAGCTGTTTTTT. The V and J genes are TRBV7-2 and TRBJ2-2; tentative D call: TRBD2 (5 bases). Germline CDR1 SGHTA, CDR2 FQGNSA. V was pared by 3 bases and J by 2 bases, with 10 bases between. CDR3 length: 15 amino acids.